These T cell receptor beta chains were read from a single sample in a study of human T cells and chemical hapten exposure. Via MiXCR, TCRdb re-called the RACE reads, giving one row per CDR3 protein. The sample carries over 100,000 distinct CDR3 sequences, 9.2% recorded once. The sequencing here drew on whole blood, taken in connection with sensitization to the hapten diphenylcyclopropenone (DPC). The receptors originated from a woman aged 35 to 49 with alopecia areata. Some clones in this sample may be carry-over from other donors' samples. Each CDR3 is given with its conserved first and last residue. The D gene is left open where the match is weak. Size values are once, few and many counts, or a class for expanded clones, and some rows have none.

j_call clone_size d_call v_call cdr3_nt cdr3_aa
TRBJ2-1 few NA TRBV19 TGTGCCAGTAGTACCCTAGGGGAACCGGGATACAATGAGCAGTTCTTC CASSTLGEPGYNEQFF
TRBJ2-2 NA TRBD1 TRBV6-2/TRBV6-3 TGTGCCAGCAGTCCACCTCTGGACAGGGGGCGGTTGCCCCTAGGGACCGGGGAGCTGTTTTTT CASSPPLDRGRLPLGTGELFF
TRBJ2-7 NA TRBD1 TRBV27 TGTGCCAGCAGAGACAGGGGGCACGAGCAGTACTTC CASRDRGHEQYF
TRBJ2-1 few NA TRBV11-2 TGTGCCAGCAGCCGTGGTGGCGGGGGCCCCCCCTACAATGAGCAGTTCTTC CASSRGGGGPPYNEQFF
TRBJ2-7 NA TRBD2 TRBV4-3 TGCGCCAGCAGCCAAGGACTAGCGGGGGGCGGGTTGTTTGGCGAGCAGTACTTC CASSQGLAGGGLFGEQYF
TRBJ2-7 few TRBD1 TRBV6-1 TGTGCCAGCAGTGAAGGGGACAGGGGATCCTACGAGCAGTACTTC CASSEGDRGSYEQYF
TRBJ2-5 NA NA TRBV14 TGTGCCAGCAGCCAGGGACGATGGGAAGAGACCCAGTACTTC CASSQGRWEETQYF
TRBJ2-7 many TRBD2 TRBV6-5 TGTGCCAGCAGACTGGGGGGGGAGGGATACGAGCAGTACTTC CASRLGGEGYEQYF
TRBJ1-2 NA NA TRBV7-7 TGTGCTAGCAGCTTAGGACGGACAAACCATAACTATGGCTACACCTTC CASSLGRTNHNYGYTF
TRBJ2-5 many TRBD1 TRBV28 TGTGCCAGCAGAGGGACAGGGGCGGGTAGCCAGTACTTC CASRGTGAGSQYF
TRBJ1-1 many NA TRBV5-5 TGTGCCAGCAGCTCCTTCCCCAGGGCTACTGAAGCTTTCTTT CASSSFPRATEAFF
TRBJ2-1 many NA TRBV6-2/TRBV6-3 TGTGCCAGCACCAGGGGGGGGTCTCTTTCGAGTGAGCAGTTCTTC CASTRGGSLSSEQFF
TRBJ2-7 many NA TRBV6-6 TGTGCCAGCAGGGCACACGCGGGCTCCTACGAGCAGTACTTC CASRAHAGSYEQYF
TRBJ2-2 few TRBD1 TRBV29-1 TGCAGCGTTGGGTCGTCAGGGGGCTTGGCCGGGGAGCTGTTTTTT CSVGSSGGLAGELFF
TRBJ2-1 many NA TRBV7-9 TGTGCCAGCAGCTTAGCTGGATATCAACCCTACAATGAGCAGTTCTTC CASSLAGYQPYNEQFF
TRBJ1-2 many NA TRBV20-1 TGCAGTGCTAGAGAGAACTATGGCTACACCTTC CSARENYGYTF
TRBJ1-5 NA TRBD1 TRBV4-3 TGCGCCAGCAGCCAAGAGTACAGGGGCGGGAATCAGCCCCAGCATTTT CASSQEYRGGNQPQHF
TRBJ2-2 few NA TRBV5-1 TGCGCCAGCAAGTCACGTGAGGGTTCGAACACCGGGGAGCTGTTTTTT CASKSREGSNTGELFF
TRBJ2-5 many TRBD2 TRBV7-2 TGTGCCAGCAGCTCCGGGGGGGCAGAGACCCAGTACTTC CASSSGGAETQYF
TRBJ2-3 many NA TRBV5-1 TGCGCCAGCAGCTTCACGGGACCGAGCACAGATACGCAGTATTTT CASSFTGPSTDTQYF
TRBJ1-5 NA TRBD1 TRBV20-1 TGCAGTGGGGGACAGCAGGATCAGCCCCAGCATTTT CSGGQQDQPQHF
TRBJ1-3 NA TRBD1 TRBV7-2 TGTGCCAGCAGCCCACAGACAGGGTCTGGAAACACCATATATTTT CASSPQTGSGNTIYF
TRBJ1-6 few NA TRBV4-3 TGCGCCAGCAGCCGGTTAAGGGACTCACCCCTCCACTTT CASSRLRDSPLHF
TRBJ2-3 few NA TRBV4-1 TGCGCCAGCAGCCTCCCCCCGTGGGGGATTAAAGATACGCAGTATTTT CASSLPPWGIKDTQYF
TRBJ1-2 many TRBD1 TRBV27 TGTGCCAGCAGTTTCGACAGGGGTGAGGTCTATGGCTACACCTTC CASSFDRGEVYGYTF
TRBJ2-1 few NA TRBV6-5 TGTGCCAGCAGTTACTCGTCGGCCGTAGGGTACAATGAGCAGTTCTTC CASSYSSAVGYNEQFF
TRBJ2-7 few TRBD2 TRBV2 TGTGCCAGCAGTCGACTAGCGGGGGGCGCGACTAAATTCCACGAGCAGTACTTC CASSRLAGGATKFHEQYF
TRBJ1-3 NA TRBD1 TRBV29-1 TGCAGCGTTGCCGACAGGGTGTACGGAAACACCATATATTTT CSVADRVYGNTIYF
TRBJ2-3 few TRBD2 TRBV20-1 TGCAGTGCTAGAGATCCGGGGCGGGGGGACACAGATACGCAGTATTTT CSARDPGRGDTDTQYF
TRBJ1-1 many NA TRBV4-3 TGCGCCAGCAGCCAAGGGATACGGACAGATCTGAACACTGAAGCTTTCTTT CASSQGIRTDLNTEAFF
TRBJ2-5 many NA TRBV5-4 TGTGCCAGCAGTTTGGTCAGGGGAGAAGAGACCCAGTACTTC CASSLVRGEETQYF
TRBJ2-7 few NA TRBV5-1 TGCGCCAGCAGGGGGACCGCGGGGTACGAGCAGTACTTC CASRGTAGYEQYF
TRBJ2-1 many TRBD2 TRBV30 TGTGCCTGGAGAGCTAGCGGGGGTCACAATGAGCAGTTCTTC CAWRASGGHNEQFF
TRBJ2-1 few NA TRBV7-2 TGTGCCAGCAGCCGAGGGATGGCAACGGACGGACAGTTCTTC CASSRGMATDGQFF
TRBJ2-7 many NA TRBV29-1 TGCAGCGTTGAAGATCTAAGGCAGGGACCCTACGAGCAGTACTTC CSVEDLRQGPYEQYF
TRBJ1-6 NA NA TRBV10-2 TGCGCCAGCAGTCGACAGGCCTTAGGGGGGAATTCACCCCTCCACTTT CASSRQALGGNSPLHF
TRBJ1-1 few NA TRBV5-1 TGCGCCAGCAGCTTGGAAGGCAGGGGGAACACTGAAGCTTTCTTT CASSLEGRGNTEAFF
TRBJ2-5 few TRBD2 TRBV2 TGTGCCAGCAGACCTAGCGGGGGGTCCCAAGAGACCCAGTACTTC CASRPSGGSQETQYF
TRBJ1-2 NA TRBD1 TRBV28 TGTGCCAGCGGGACAGGGGCGGACTATGGCTACACCTTC CASGTGADYGYTF
TRBJ2-4 NA NA TRBV28 TGTGCCAGCAGTATACGACAGGAACAGTACTTC CASSIRQEQYF
TRBJ2-7 few TRBD1 TRBV20-1 TGCAGTGCTGTTCGGGACAGGGGGTACGAGCAGTACTTC CSAVRDRGYEQYF
TRBJ2-7 many TRBD1 TRBV27 TGTGCCAGCAGTCTCAGGGGGTCACCCTCCTACGAGCAGTACTTC CASSLRGSPSYEQYF
TRBJ1-5 once NA TRBV7-8 TGTGCCAGCAGCTCCCCAGGGGGCAATCAGCCCCAGCATTTT CASSSPGGNQPQHF
TRBJ1-2 NA TRBD1 TRBV6-5 TGTGCCAGCAGTTCACCGGGACAGGGGTTGCGTGGCTACACCTTC CASSSPGQGLRGYTF
TRBJ2-3 NA NA TRBV21-1 TGTGCCAGCAACAAAGAGGTCCCCTCTAGCACAGATACGCAGTATTTT CASNKEVPSSTDTQYF
TRBJ2-3 NA NA TRBV18 TGTGCCAGCTCACCGGCCTTTCCGATAGCGGCGGATACGCAGTATTTT CASSPAFPIAADTQYF
TRBJ1-3 many NA TRBV29-1 TGCAGCGTCACGAACAGGGACAGAAACACCATATATTTT CSVTNRDRNTIYF
TRBJ1-2 few NA TRBV11-2 TGTGCCAGCAGTTTTAACTATGGCTACACCTTC CASSFNYGYTF
TRBJ1-4 many TRBD1 TRBV4-2 TGTGCCAGCAGCCCCCATATGCAGGGGGCAGGAGGTGAAAAACTGTTTTTT CASSPHMQGAGGEKLFF
TRBJ2-5 many TRBD1 TRBV14 TGTGCCAGCAGCCAAGATTGGGACAGGGCAGAGACCCAGTACTTC CASSQDWDRAETQYF
TRBJ1-4 many NA TRBV7-2 TGTGCCAGCGGCCGGGCCGCAAATGAAAAACTGTTTTTT CASGRAANEKLFF
TRBJ2-5 few TRBD1 TRBV7-9 TGTGCCAGCAGCTTCGGACAGGGGGCTTGGCAAGAGACCCAGTACTTC CASSFGQGAWQETQYF
TRBJ2-3 NA TRBD2 TRBV10-3 TGTGCCATCAGTGAAGGCGGGGGGGCCCCAGATACGCAGTATTTT CAISEGGGAPDTQYF
TRBJ1-5 NA NA TRBV12-3/TRBV12-4 TGTGCCAGCAGTCCTCGGACAGAGTCAAATCAGCCCCAGCATTTT CASSPRTESNQPQHF
TRBJ2-1 many TRBD1 TRBV11-3 TGTGCCAGCAGCCACTCCGGGACAGGGACCTACAATGAGCAGTTCTTC CASSHSGTGTYNEQFF